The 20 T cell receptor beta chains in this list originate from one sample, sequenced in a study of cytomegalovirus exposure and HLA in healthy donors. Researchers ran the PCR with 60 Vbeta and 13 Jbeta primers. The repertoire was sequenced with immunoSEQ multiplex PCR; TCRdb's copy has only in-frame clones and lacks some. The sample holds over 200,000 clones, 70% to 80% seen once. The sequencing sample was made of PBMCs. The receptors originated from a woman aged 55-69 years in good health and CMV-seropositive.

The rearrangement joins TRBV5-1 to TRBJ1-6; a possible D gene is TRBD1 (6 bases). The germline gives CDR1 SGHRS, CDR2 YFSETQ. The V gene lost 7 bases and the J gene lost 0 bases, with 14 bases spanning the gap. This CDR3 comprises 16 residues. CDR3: CASSEGGSSYNSPLHF. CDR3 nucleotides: TGCGCCAGCTCAGAAGGGGGATCCTCCTATAATTCACCCCTCCACTTT.

The CDR3 DNA sequence: TGTGCCAGCAGTTTATCGACAGGGTATCAGCCCCAGCATTTT. It codes for CASSLSTGYQPQHF. The chain joins TRBV28 to TRBJ1-5, with 7 bases identical to TRBD1. The V segment lost 1 base and the J segment 5 bases; nucleotides outside the gene matches: 2. Germline V gene lookup returns CDR1 MDHEN and CDR2 SYDVKM. The CDR3 is 14 amino acids. The full variable domain, rest sourced from reference TRBV28 and TRBJ1-5, is DVKVTQSSRYLVKRTGEKVFLECVQDMDHENMFWYRQDPGLGLRLIYFSYDVKMKEKGDIPEGYSVSREKKERFSLILESASTNQTSMYLCASSLSTGYQPQHFGDGTRLSIL.

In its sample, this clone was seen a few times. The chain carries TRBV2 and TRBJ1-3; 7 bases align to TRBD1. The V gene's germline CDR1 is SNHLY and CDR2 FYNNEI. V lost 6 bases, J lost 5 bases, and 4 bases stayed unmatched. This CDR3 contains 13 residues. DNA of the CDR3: TGTGCCAGCAGCGGGACAGCTAGAAACACCATATATTTT. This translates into CASSGTARNTIYF.

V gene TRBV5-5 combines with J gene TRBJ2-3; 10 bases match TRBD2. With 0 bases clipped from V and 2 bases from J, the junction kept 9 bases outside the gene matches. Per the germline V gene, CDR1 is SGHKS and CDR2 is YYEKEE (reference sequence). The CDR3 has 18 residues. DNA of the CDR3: TGTGCCAGCAGCTTGGCCGTAGGACTAGCGGACTTCACAGATACGCAGTATTTT. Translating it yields CASSLAVGLADFTDTQYF.

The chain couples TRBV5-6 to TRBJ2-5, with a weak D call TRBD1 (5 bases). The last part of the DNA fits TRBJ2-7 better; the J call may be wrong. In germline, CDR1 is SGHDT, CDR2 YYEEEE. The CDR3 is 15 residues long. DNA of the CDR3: TGTGCCAGCAGCTTGGGACAGCCCGTTATCTACGAGCAGTACTTC. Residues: CASSLGQPVIYEQYF.

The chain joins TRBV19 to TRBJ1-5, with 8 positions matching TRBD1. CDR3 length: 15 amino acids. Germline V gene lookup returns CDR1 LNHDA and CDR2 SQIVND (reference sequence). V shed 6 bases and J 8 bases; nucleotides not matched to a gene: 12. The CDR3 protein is CASSPGQATYEPQHF. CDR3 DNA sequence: TGTGCCAGTAGCCCGGGACAGGCCACCTATGAGCCCCAGCATTTT.

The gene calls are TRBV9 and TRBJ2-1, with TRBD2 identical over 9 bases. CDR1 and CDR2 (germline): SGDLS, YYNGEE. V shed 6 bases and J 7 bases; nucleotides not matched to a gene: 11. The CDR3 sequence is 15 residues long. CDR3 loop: CASIPGLAPRNEQFF. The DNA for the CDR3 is TGTGCCAGCATCCCGGGACTAGCCCCTCGGAATGAGCAGTTCTTC.

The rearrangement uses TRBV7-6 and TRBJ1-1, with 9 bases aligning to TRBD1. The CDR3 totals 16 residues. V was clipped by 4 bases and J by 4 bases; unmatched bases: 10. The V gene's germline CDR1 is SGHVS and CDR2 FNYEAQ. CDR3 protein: CASSSRTGEGGTEAFF. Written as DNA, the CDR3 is TGTGCCAGCAGCTCCAGGACAGGGGAAGGGGGCACTGAAGCTTTCTTT.

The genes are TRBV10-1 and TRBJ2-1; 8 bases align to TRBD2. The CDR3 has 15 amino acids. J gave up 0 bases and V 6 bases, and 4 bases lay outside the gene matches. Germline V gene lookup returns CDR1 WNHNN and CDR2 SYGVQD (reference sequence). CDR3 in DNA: TGCGCCAGCAGCTCCGGGACTAGCTCCTACAATGAGCAGTTCTTC. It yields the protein CASSSGTSSYNEQFF.

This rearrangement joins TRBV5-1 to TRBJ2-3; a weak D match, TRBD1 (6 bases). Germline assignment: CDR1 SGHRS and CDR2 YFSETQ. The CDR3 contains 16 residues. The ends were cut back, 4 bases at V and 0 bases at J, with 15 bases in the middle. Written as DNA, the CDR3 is TGCGCCAGCAGCCCTTCTCCCACAGGGAGCACAGATACGCAGTATTTT. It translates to CASSPSPTGSTDTQYF.

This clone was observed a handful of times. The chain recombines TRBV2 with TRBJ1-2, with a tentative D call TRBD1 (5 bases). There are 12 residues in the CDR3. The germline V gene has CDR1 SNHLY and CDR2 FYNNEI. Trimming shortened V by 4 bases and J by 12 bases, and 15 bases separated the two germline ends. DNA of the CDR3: TGTGCCAGCAGTGGGTCCGCCACGACAGACACCTTC. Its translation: CASSGSATTDTF.

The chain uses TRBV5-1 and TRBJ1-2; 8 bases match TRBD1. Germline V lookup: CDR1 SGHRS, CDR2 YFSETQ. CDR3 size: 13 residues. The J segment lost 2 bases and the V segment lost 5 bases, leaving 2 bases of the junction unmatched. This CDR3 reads CASRRQGNYGYTF. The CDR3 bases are TGCGCCAGCAGAAGACAGGGGAACTATGGCTACACCTTC.

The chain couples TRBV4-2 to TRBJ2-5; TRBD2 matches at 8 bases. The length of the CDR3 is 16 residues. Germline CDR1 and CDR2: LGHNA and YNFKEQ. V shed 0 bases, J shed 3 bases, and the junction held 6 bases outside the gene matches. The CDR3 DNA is TGTGCCAGCAGCCAAGAAACTAGCGGATCCAAAGAGACCCAGTACTTC. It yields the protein CASSQETSGSKETQYF.

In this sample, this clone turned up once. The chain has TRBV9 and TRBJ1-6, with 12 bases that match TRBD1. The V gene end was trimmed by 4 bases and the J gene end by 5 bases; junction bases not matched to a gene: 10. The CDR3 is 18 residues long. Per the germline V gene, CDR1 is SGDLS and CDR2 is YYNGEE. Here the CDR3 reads CASSPGTGGAPNNSPLHF. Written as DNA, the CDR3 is TGTGCCAGCAGCCCCGGGACAGGGGGCGCCCCCAATAATTCACCCCTCCACTTT.

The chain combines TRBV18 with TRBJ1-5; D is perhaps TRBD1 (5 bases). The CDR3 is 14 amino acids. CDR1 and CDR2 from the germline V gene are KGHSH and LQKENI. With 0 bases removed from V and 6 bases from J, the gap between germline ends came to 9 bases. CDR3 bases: TGTGCCAGCTCACCACCGGTAAGGGGTCAGCCCCAGCATTTT. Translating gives CASSPPVRGQPQHF.

The CDR3 nucleotides are TGTGCCAGCAGCTCGACAGGGGGAGTTGGCTACACCTTC. It encodes CASSSTGGVGYTF. This sequence joins TRBV7-9 and TRBJ1-2; 9 nucleotides match TRBD1. Germline assignment: CDR1 SEHNR and CDR2 FQNEAQ (reference sequence). This CDR3 region has 13 residues. Trimming at V came to 4 bases and at J to 7 bases, leaving 4 bases not matched to a gene. Full variable domain (missing parts from reference TRBV7-9 and TRBJ1-2): DTGVSQNPRHKITKRGQNVTFRCDPISEHNRLYWYRQTLGQGPEFLTYFQNEAQLEKSRLLSDRFSAERPKGSFSTLEIQRTEQGDSAMYLCASSSTGGVGYTFGSGTRLTVV.

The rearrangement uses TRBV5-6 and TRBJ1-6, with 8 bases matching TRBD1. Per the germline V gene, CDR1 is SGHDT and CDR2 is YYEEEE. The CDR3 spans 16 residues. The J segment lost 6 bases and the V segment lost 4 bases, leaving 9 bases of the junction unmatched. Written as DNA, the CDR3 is TGTGCCAGCAGCCCAGACCGGACAGGGATTAATTCACCCCTCCACTTT. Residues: CASSPDRTGINSPLHF.

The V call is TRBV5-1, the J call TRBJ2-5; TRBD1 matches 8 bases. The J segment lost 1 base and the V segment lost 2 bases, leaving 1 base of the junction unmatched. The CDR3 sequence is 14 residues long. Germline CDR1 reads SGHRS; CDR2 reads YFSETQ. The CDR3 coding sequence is TGCGCCAGCAGCTTCGGACAGGGCCAAGAGACCCAGTACTTC. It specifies CASSFGQGQETQYF.

The CDR3 sequence: CASSPNPRLGAGETQYF. CDR3 sequence (DNA): TGTGCCAGCAGTCCGAACCCGCGTCTGGGGGCTGGAGAGACCCAGTACTTC. The chain links TRBV28 to TRBJ2-5; tentatively, D is TRBD1 (6 bases). The CDR3 has 17 residues. V lost 5 bases to trimming and J lost 4 bases, with 23 bases between them. The germline V gene has CDR1 MDHEN and CDR2 SYDVKM.

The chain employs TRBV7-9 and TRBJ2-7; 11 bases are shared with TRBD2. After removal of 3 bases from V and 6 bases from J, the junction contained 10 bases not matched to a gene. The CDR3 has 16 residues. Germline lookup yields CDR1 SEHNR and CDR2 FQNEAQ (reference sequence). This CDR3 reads CASSFGTSGGPREQYF. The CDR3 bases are TGTGCCAGCAGCTTCGGTACTAGCGGGGGCCCGCGCGAGCAGTACTTC.